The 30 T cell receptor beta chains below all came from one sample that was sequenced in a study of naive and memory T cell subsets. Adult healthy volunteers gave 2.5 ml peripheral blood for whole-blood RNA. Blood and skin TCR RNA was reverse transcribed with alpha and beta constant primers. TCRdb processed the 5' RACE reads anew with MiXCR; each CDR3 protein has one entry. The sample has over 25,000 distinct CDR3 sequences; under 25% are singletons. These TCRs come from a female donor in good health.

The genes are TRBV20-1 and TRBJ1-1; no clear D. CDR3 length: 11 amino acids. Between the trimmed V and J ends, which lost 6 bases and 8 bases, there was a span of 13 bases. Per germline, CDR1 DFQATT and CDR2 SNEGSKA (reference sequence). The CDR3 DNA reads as TGCAGTGCCCGACTGGCAGACGAAGCTTTCTTT. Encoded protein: CSARLADEAFF.

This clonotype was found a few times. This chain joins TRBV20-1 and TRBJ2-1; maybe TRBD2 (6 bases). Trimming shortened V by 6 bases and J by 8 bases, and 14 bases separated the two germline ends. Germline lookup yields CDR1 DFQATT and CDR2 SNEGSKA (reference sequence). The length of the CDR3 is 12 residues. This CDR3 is CSARVGSYEQFF. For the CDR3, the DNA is TGCAGTGCCAGGGTCGGGAGCTATGAGCAGTTCTTC.

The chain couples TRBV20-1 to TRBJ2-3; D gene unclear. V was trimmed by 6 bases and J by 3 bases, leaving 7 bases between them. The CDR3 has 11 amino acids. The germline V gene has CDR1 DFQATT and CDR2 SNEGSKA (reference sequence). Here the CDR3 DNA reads TGCAGTGCAGCCGAAACAGATACGCAGTATTTT. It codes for CSAAETDTQYF.

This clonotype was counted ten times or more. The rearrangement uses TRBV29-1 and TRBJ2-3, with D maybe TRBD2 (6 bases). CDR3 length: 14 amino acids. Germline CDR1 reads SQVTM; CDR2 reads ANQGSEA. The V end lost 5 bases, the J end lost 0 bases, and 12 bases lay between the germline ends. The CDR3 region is CSVRPGRSTDTQYF. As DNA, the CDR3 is TGCAGCGTTAGGCCCGGGAGAAGCACAGATACGCAGTATTTT.

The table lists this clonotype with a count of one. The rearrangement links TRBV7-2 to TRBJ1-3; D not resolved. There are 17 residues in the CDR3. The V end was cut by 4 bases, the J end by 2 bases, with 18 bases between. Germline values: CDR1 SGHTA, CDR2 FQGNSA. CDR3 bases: TGTGCCAGCAGCTCTACCTTGGAGGCCTGGACTGGAAACACCATATATTTT. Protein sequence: CASSSTLEAWTGNTIYF.

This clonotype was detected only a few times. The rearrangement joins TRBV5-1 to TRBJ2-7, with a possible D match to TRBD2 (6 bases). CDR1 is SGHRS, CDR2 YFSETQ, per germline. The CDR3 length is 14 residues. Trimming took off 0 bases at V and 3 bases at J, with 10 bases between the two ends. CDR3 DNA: TGCGCCAGCAGCTTGGCTTCGGGAGTCTACGAGCAGTACTTC. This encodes CASSLASGVYEQYF.

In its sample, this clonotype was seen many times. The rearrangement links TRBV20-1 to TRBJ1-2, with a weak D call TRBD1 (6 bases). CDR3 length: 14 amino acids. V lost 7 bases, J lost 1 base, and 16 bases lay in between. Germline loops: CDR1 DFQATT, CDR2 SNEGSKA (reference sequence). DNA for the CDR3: TGCAGTGTTACGGACAGTGAATATAACTATGGCTACACCTTC. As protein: CSVTDSEYNYGYTF.

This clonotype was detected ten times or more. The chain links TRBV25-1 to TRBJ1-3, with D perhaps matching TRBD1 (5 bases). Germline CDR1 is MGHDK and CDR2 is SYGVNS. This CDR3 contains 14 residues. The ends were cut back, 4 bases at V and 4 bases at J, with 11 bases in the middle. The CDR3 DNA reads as TGTGCCAGCAGTGTACAGGAATCCGGAAACACCATATATTTT. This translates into CASSVQESGNTIYF.

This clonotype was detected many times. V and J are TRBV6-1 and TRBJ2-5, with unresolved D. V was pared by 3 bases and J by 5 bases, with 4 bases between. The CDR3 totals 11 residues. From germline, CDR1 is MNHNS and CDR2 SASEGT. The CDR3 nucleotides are TGTGCCAGCAGTGATTACGAGACCCAGTACTTC. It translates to CASSDYETQYF.

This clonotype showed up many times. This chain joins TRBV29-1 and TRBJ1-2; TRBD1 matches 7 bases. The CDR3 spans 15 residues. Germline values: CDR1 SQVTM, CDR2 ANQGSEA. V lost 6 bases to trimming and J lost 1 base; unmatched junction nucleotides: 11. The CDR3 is CSVTPANRGNYGYTF. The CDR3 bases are TGCAGCGTCACCCCGGCAAACAGGGGTAACTATGGCTACACCTTC.

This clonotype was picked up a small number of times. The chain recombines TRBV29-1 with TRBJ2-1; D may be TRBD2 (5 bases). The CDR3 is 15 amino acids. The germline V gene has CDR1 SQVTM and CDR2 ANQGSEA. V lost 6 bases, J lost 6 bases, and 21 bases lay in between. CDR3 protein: CSVSTDFAAGNEQFF. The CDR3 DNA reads TGCAGCGTATCAACGGACTTTGCGGCGGGCAATGAGCAGTTCTTC.

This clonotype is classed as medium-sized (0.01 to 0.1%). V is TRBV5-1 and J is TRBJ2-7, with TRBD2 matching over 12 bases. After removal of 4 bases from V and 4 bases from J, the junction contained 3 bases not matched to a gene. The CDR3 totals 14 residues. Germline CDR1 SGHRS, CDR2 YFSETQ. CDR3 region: CASSVTSGSYEQYF. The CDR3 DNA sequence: TGCGCCAGCAGCGTGACTAGCGGGAGTTACGAGCAGTACTTC. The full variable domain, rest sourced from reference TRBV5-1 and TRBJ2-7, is KAGVTQTPRYLIKTRGQQVTLSCSPISGHRSVSWYQQTPGQGLQFLFEYFSETQRNKGNFPGRFSGRQFSNSRSEMNVSTLELGDSALYLCASSVTSGSYEQYFGPGTRLTVT.

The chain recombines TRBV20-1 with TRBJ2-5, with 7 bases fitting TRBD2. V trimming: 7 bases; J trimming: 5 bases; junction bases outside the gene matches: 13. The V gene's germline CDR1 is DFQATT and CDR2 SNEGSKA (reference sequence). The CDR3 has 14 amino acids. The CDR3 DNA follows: TGCAGTGTTCCTCCCGTTAGGGGAGGGGAGACCCAGTACTTC. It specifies CSVPPVRGGETQYF.

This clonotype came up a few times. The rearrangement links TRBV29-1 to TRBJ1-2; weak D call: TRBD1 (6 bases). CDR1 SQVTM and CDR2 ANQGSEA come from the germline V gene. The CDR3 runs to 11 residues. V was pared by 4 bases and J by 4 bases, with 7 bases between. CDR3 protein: CSVAQGYGYTF. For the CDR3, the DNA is TGCAGCGTTGCACAGGGCTATGGCTACACCTTC.

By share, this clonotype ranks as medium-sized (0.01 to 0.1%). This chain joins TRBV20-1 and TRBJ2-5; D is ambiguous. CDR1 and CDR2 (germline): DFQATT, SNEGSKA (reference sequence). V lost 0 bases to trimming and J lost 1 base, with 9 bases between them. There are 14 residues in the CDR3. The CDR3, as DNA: TGCAGTGCTAGAGATAGGCGTATCCAAGAGACCCAGTACTTC. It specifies CSARDRRIQETQYF.

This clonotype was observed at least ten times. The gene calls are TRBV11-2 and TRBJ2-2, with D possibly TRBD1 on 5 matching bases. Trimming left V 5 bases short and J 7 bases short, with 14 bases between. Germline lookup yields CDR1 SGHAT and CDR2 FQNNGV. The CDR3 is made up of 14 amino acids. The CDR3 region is CASSLAIQGGELFF. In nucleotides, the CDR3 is TGTGCCAGCAGCCTCGCGATTCAGGGCGGGGAGCTGTTTTTT.

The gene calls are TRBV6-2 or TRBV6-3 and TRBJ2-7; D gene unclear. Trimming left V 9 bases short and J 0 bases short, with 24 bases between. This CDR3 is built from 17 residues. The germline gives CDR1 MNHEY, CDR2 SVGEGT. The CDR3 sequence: CASSEYPGASDSYEQYF. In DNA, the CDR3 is TGTGCCAGTTCCGAGTATCCTGGTGCGTCGGACTCCTACGAGCAGTACTTC.

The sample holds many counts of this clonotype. CDR3 DNA: TGTGCCAGCAGCCCTGACAGCCGATATGGCTACACCTTC. Protein: CASSPDSRYGYTF. The chain recombines TRBV6-5 with TRBJ1-2; possibly TRBD1 for D (5 bases). Deletions cut 6 bases from V and 5 bases from J, with 13 bases between. CDR3 length: 13 residues. Germline CDR1 is MNHEY and CDR2 is SVGAGI.

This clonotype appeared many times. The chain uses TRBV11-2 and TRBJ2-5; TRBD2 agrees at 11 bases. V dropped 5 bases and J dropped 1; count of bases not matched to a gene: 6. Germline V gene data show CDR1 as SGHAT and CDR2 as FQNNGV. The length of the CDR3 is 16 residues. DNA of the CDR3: TGTGCCAGCAGCCCGGGACTAGCGGCCGCCCAAGAGACCCAGTACTTC. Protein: CASSPGLAAAQETQYF.

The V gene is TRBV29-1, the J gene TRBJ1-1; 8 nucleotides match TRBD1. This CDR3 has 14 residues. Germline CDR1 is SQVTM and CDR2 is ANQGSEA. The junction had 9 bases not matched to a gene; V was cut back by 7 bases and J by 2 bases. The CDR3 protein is CSGTLGQGNTEAFF. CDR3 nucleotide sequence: TGCAGCGGTACTTTAGGACAGGGAAACACTGAAGCTTTCTTT.

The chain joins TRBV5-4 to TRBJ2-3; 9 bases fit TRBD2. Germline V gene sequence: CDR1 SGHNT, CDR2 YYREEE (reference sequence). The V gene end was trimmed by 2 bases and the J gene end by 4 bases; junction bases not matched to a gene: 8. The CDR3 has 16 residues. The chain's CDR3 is CASSLGRGGASDTQYF. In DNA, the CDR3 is TGTGCCAGCAGCTTAGGCCGCGGGGGGGCCTCAGATACGCAGTATTTT.

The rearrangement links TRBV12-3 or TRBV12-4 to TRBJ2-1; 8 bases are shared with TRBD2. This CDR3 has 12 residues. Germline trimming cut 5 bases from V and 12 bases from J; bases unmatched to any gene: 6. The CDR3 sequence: CASSQPGLGQFF. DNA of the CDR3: TGTGCCAGCAGTCAGCCGGGACTAGGGCAGTTCTTC.

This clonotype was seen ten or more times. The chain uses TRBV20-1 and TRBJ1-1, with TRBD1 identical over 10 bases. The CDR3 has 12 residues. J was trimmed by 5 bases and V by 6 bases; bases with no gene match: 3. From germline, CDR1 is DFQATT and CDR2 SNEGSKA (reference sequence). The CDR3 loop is CSAGQGETEAFF. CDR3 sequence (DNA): TGCAGTGCCGGACAGGGGGAAACTGAAGCTTTCTTT.

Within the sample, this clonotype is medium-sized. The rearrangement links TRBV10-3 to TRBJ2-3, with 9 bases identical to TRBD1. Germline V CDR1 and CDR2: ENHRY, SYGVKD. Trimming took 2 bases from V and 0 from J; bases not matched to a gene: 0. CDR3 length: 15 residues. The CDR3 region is CAISEGTGSTDTQYF. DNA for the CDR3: TGTGCCATCAGTGAGGGGACAGGGAGCACAGATACGCAGTATTTT.

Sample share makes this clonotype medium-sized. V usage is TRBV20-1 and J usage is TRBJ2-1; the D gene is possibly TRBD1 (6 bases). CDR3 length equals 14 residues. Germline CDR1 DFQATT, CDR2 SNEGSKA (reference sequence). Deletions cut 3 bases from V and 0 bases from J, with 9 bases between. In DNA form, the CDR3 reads TGCAGTGCTAGTCGGACAGCCTCCTACAATGAGCAGTTCTTC. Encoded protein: CSASRTASYNEQFF.

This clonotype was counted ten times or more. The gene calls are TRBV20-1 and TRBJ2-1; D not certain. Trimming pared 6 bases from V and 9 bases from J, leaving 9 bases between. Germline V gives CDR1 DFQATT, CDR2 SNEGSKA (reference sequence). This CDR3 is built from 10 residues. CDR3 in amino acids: CSAVSSEQFF. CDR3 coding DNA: TGCAGTGCCGTCTCCTCTGAGCAGTTCTTC.

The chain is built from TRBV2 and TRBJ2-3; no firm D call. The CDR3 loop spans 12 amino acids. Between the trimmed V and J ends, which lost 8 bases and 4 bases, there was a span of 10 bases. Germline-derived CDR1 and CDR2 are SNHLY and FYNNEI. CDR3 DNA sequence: TGTGCCAGCCGCCAAAATGCAGATACGCAGTATTTT. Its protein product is CASRQNADTQYF.

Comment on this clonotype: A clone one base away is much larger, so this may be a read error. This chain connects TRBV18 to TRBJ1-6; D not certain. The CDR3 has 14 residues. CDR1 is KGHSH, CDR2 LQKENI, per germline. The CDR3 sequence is CASSPRIDNSPLNF. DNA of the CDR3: TGTGCCAGCTCACCTCGGATTGATAATTCACCCCTCAACTTT.

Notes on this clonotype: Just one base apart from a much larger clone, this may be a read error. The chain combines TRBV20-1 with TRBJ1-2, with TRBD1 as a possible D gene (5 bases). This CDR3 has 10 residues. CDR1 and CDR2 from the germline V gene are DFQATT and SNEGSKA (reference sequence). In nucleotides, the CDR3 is TGCAGTGTTTGGGGCAGTGGCTACATCTTC. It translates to CSVWGSGYIF.

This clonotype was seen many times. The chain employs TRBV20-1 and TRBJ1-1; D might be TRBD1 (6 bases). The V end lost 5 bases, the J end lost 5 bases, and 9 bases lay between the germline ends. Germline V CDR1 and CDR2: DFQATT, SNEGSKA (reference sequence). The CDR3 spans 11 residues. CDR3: CSAPGVTEAFF. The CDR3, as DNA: TGCAGTGCTCCAGGGGTAACTGAAGCTTTCTTT.